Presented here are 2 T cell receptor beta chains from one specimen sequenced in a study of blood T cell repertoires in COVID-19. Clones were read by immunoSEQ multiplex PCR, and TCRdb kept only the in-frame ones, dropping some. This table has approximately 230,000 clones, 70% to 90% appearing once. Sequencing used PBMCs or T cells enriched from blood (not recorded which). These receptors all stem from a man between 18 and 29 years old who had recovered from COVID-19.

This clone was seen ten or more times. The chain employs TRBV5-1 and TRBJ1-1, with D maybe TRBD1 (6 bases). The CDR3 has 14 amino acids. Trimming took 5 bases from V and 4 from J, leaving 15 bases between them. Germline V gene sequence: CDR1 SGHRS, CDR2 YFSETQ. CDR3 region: CASSDTGYGTEAFF. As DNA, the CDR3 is TGCGCCAGCAGTGATACAGGGTATGGCACTGAAGCTTTCTTT.

CDR3 coding DNA: TGCGCCAGCAGCGCCACAGGGGGCGCTGGGGCCAACGTCCTGACTTTC. This codes for CASSATGGAGANVLTF. The chain uses TRBV5-1 and TRBJ2-6, with TRBD1 matching over 9 bases. V gave up 4 bases and J gave up 2 bases; unmatched junction bases: 4. The CDR3 has 16 residues. Germline-derived CDR1 and CDR2 are SGHRS and YFSETQ.